The present TCR beta chain was sequenced within a study of blood T cell repertoires in COVID-19. Study-level information: Italy, Spain and the United States were the sources of the convalescent and acute COVID-19 samples. T cells, B-cell-depleted T cells, or PBMCs provided the cDNA or gDNA that served as material.

Authors' methods: Estimated nucleated cell counts came from reference gene primer amplification. This table comes from immunoSEQ multiplex PCR, and its TCRdb copy is limited to in-frame clones, with some not included. V and J calls plus clone size are reproduced from that table; the DNA served to infer D and trimming. The table shows 100,000 to 130,000 clones, with less than 75% occurring only once. Germline trimming cut 4 bases from V and 6 bases from J; bases unmatched to any gene: 12. Germline CDR1 and CDR2: SGHRS and YFSETQ. The CDR3 is 17 amino acids. This clone was recorded once. The receptor was derived from a woman between 35 and 50 years old with acute or convalescent COVID-19. Sequenced material: peripheral blood. The chain recombines TRBV5-1 with TRBJ2-3; TRBD1 matches 12 bases. The CDR3 loop reads CASSGGTGGYGGDTQYF. The CDR3 DNA reads TGCGCCAGCAGCGGCGGGACAGGGGGCTATGGGGGCGATACGCAGTATTTT.